This TCR beta chain was sequenced during a study of cytomegalovirus exposure and HLA in healthy donors. Study background: Earlier sequencing of 150 million to 200 million T cells yielded 100 million to 140 million unique TCR beta sequences.

The J segment lost 5 bases and the V segment lost 8 bases, leaving 11 bases of the junction unmatched. CDR1 and CDR2 from the germline V gene are GTSNPN and SVGIG (reference sequence). The CDR3 length is 14 residues. A remark on this clone: Its cognate antigen is unknown.

Findings and caveats of the study: It was reported that the classifier diagnosed cytomegalovirus status with high specificity and sensitivity in both the original and validation cohorts.

Vbeta (60) and Jbeta (13) primers were used in the PCR. The method was immunoSEQ multiplex PCR; TCRdb's version includes in-frame clones alone and lacks a portion of them. The sample contains tens of thousands of clones, roughly 80% of which appear only once. The chain employs TRBV30 and TRBJ2-7, with 11 bases lining up with TRBD1. The sample taken for sequencing was PBMCs. The clonotype comes from a woman aged 40 to 49 in good health and CMV-seropositive. In nucleotides, the CDR3 is TGTGCCGGCGACGCAGGACAGGGGGCAAACGAGCAGTACTTC. Translating gives CAGDAGQGANEQYF.